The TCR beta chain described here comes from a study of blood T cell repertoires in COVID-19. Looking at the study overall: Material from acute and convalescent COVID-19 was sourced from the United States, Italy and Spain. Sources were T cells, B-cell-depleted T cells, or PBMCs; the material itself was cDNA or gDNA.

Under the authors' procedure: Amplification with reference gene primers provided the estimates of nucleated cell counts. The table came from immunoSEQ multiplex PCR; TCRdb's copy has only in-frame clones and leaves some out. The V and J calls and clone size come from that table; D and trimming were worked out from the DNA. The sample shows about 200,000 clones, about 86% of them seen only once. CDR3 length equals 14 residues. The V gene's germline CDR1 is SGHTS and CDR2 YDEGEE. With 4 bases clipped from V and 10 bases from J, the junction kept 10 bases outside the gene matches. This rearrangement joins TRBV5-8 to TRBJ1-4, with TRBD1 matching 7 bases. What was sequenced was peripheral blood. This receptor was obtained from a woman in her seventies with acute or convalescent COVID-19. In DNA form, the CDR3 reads TGTGCCAGCAGCCGTGGACAGGAAGGGGGAAAACTGTTTTTT. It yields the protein CASSRGQEGGKLFF.